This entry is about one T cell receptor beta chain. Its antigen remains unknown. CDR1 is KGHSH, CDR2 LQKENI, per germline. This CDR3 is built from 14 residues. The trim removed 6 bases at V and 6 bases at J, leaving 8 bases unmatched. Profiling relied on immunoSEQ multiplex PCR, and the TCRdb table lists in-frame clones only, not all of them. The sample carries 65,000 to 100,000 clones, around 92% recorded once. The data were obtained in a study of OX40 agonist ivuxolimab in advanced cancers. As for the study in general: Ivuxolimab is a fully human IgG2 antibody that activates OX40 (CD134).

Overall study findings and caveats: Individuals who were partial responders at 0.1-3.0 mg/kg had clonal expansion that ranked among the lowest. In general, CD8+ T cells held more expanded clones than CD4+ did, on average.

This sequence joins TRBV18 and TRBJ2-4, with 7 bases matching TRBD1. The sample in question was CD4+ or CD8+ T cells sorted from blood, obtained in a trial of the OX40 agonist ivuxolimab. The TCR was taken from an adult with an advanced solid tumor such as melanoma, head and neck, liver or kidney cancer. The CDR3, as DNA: TGTGCCAGCTCTCTGGGACAGCCGAGAAACATTCAGTACTTC. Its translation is CASSLGQPRNIQYF.